This T cell receptor beta chain was obtained from a study of T-cell reconstitution after alpha-beta-depleted transplantation in children. Ten or more counts support this clonotype. The TCRbeta library incorporated unique molecular identifiers. TCRdb processed the PCR reads anew with MiXCR; each CDR3 protein has one entry. Among about 610,000 distinct CDR3 sequences listed, 10% to 13% were seen once. The material sequenced was PBMCs from the stem cell graft donor, taken from the stem cell graft. This sequence originates from a human donor who donated a stem cell graft to a child with acute myeloid leukemia.

Written as DNA, the CDR3 is TGTGCCAGCAGCCCCCAGGTAGGGTCCTACAATGAGCAGTTCTTC. Amino acid sequence: CASSPQVGSYNEQFF. The chain links TRBV3-1 to TRBJ2-1; D call uncertain. Per the germline V gene, CDR1 is LGHDT and CDR2 is YNNKEL (reference sequence). This CDR3 contains 15 residues. V lost 4 bases and J 1 base, leaving 11 bases between the germline ends.